This TCR beta chain was retrieved from a study of T cell repertoires in cytomegalovirus infection. Whole-study context: Public TCR beta signature analysis indicated the presence of both CMV infection and matching HLA type.

Ten or more counts support this clonotype. The antigen is undetermined. The CDR3 runs to 14 residues. V lost 3 bases to trimming and J lost 5 bases, with 13 bases between them. Whole-study results and caveats: In two of eight donors, the top clonotype was HLA-C-restricted CMV-specific. Carriers of CMV and the relevant HLA type were discriminated by public TCR beta frequency.

TCRdb independently ran MiXCR on the reads; one entry per CDR3 protein. The profile covers about 490,000 distinct CDR3 sequences, with 16% appearing a single time and 20% to 30% taken by the ten largest. This sequence was found in a human donor in good health (CMV status not recorded). Some clones in this sample may be carry-over from other donors' samples. Material: CD8+ T cells from PBMCs. This rearrangement joins TRBV12-3 or TRBV12-4 to TRBJ2-5, with TRBD2 as a possible D gene (5 bases). The CDR3 here is CASSFAGNGETQYF. CDR3 nucleotide sequence: TGTGCCAGCAGTTTTGCGGGCAACGGTGAGACCCAGTACTTC.